This entry lists 27 T cell receptor beta chains sequenced from one sample in a study of somatic mutations in cytotoxic T cells in rheumatoid arthritis. Profiling relied on immunoSEQ multiplex PCR, and the TCRdb table lists in-frame clones only, not all of them. Counted here are some 25,000 clones, roughly 82% occurring once; the ten biggest clones make up roughly 5%. The specimen was CD8+ T cells sorted from blood. Every receptor here comes from a man between 50 and 59 years old in good health.

The chain carries TRBV7-9 and TRBJ2-7; TRBD2 agrees at 8 bases. There are 13 residues in the CDR3. The V and J ends lost 4 bases and 5 bases, in that order; junction bases with no gene match: 4. The germline gives CDR1 SEHNR, CDR2 FQNEAQ (reference sequence). CDR3 region: CASSSREGHEQYF. CDR3 in DNA: TGTGCCAGCAGCTCACGGGAGGGCCACGAGCAGTACTTC.

The CDR3 DNA is TGTGCCAGCAGTGAAGCGTGGGGATATAGCAATCAGCCCCAGCATTTT. Amino acids: CASSEAWGYSNQPQHF. V gene TRBV6-1 combines with J gene TRBJ1-5; D not resolved. This CDR3 comprises 16 residues. The V gene's germline CDR1 is MNHNS and CDR2 SASEGT. V was pared by 0 bases and J by 0 bases, with 9 bases between.

The rearrangement joins TRBV29-1 to TRBJ1-1, with D perhaps matching TRBD1 (5 bases). V was shortened by 7 bases and J by 0 bases, with 15 bases between the two germline ends. Germline V CDR1 and CDR2: SQVTM, ANQGSEA. The CDR3 is made up of 14 amino acids. In DNA, the CDR3 is TGCAGCGCTGCCGGGACCCAGTTGAACACTGAAGCTTTCTTT. Translated, it gives CSAAGTQLNTEAFF.

The chain links TRBV2 to TRBJ2-7, with D maybe TRBD1 (6 bases). Germline V gene data show CDR1 as SNHLY and CDR2 as FYNNEI. The V gene lost 8 bases and the J gene lost 3 bases, with 14 bases spanning the gap. The CDR3 contains 13 residues. The DNA of the CDR3 is TGTGCCAGCGAGTTGCAGGGGAACTACGAGCAGTACTTC. Residues: CASELQGNYEQYF.

The chain couples TRBV11-2 to TRBJ2-7; 9 bases are a match to TRBD1. Germline CDR1 SGHAT, CDR2 FQNNGV. V lost 7 bases, J lost 5 bases, and 9 bases stayed unmatched. This CDR3 spans 14 amino acids. Here the CDR3 DNA reads TGTGCCAGCAACCGAGGGGGACAGGGCAACGAGCAGTACTTC. This codes for CASNRGGQGNEQYF.

The chain carries TRBV21-1 and TRBJ1-1. TRBV21-1 is a pseudogene segment. The CDR3 length is 16 residues. The CDR3 DNA is TGTGCCAGCAGCAGAACAGGGTCGGGAGATGGCACTGAAGCTTTCTTT. As protein: CASSRTGSGDGTEAFF.

V gene TRBV10-1 combines with J gene TRBJ2-5, with D possibly being TRBD1 (6 bases). The CDR3 covers 16 residues. V lost 0 bases and J lost 2, with 13 bases in between. Germline V lookup: CDR1 WNHNN, CDR2 SYGVQD (reference sequence). CDR3 sequence reads: CASSESPGHTQETQYF. The CDR3 bases are TGCGCCAGCAGTGAGTCTCCGGGACACACACAAGAGACCCAGTACTTC.

The chain links TRBV7-9 to TRBJ2-1; D remains ambiguous. This CDR3 contains 16 residues. V lost 3 bases to trimming and J lost 0 bases, with 12 bases between them. The V gene's germline CDR1 is SEHNR and CDR2 FQNEAQ (reference sequence). The DNA for the CDR3 is TGTGCCAGCAGCTTTGGTCCGGACCGCTCCTACAATGAGCAGTTCTTC. Translated: CASSFGPDRSYNEQFF.

J is TRBJ2-7 and V is TRBV19; possible D gene TRBD2, 5 bases. The CDR3 loop spans 13 amino acids. V lost 5 bases and J 2 bases, leaving 10 bases between the germline ends. Germline V lookup: CDR1 LNHDA, CDR2 SQIVND (reference sequence). CDR3 nucleotide sequence: TGTGCCAGTAGTTTCGGGGTCCCCTACGAGCAGTACTTC. Encoded protein: CASSFGVPYEQYF. Variable domain in full (rest from reference TRBV19 and TRBJ2-7): DGGITQSPKYLFRKEGQNVTLSCEQNLNHDAMYWYRQDPGQGLRLIYYSQIVNDFQKGDIAEGYSVSREKKESFPLTVTSAQKNPTAFYLCASSFGVPYEQYFGPGTRLTVT.

The gene calls are TRBV27 and TRBJ2-1; TRBD2 aligns across 10 bases. Germline CDR1 reads MNHEY; CDR2 reads SMNVEV (reference sequence). This CDR3 has 16 residues. J gave up 2 bases and V 5 bases, and 6 bases lay outside the gene matches. The DNA for the CDR3 is TGTGCCAGCAGTCCTCTAGCGGGAGAAGCCTACAATGAGCAGTTCTTC. This sequence encodes CASSPLAGEAYNEQFF.

The chain joins TRBV10-3 to TRBJ2-7; 9 bases are shared with TRBD1. The junction had 6 bases not matched to a gene; V was cut back by 6 bases and J by 3 bases. The CDR3 spans 14 residues. CDR1 and CDR2 from the germline V gene are ENHRY and SYGVKD. CDR3 sequence (DNA): TGTGCCATCAGGGACCCGGGACAGGGCTACGAGCAGTACTTC. This codes for CAIRDPGQGYEQYF.

The chain employs TRBV30 and TRBJ2-7, with D hard to call. From germline, CDR1 is GTSNPN and CDR2 SVGIG (reference sequence). Trimming shortened V by 5 bases and J by 3 bases, and 23 bases separated the two germline ends. The CDR3 length is 16 residues. Here the CDR3 DNA reads TGTGCCTGGGGCCCCTCCCCTGACGGATTCTTCTACGAGCAGTACTTC. Encoded protein: CAWGPSPDGFFYEQYF.

The chain joins TRBV10-3 to TRBJ2-1; 11 positions agree with TRBD2. CDR3 length: 15 residues. Germline trimming cut 8 bases from V and 5 bases from J; bases unmatched to any gene: 8. Germline V gives CDR1 ENHRY, CDR2 SYGVKD. The CDR3 DNA is TGTGCCATCCTAACCGCGACTAGCGGGAACAATGAGCAGTTCTTC. This gives the protein CAILTATSGNNEQFF.

The J gene is TRBJ1-1, the V gene TRBV11-2, with 7 nucleotides matching TRBD1. Per germline, CDR1 SGHAT and CDR2 FQNNGV. CDR3 length: 13 amino acids. Trimming removed 6 bases from V and 3 bases from J; junction bases left unmatched: 4. CDR3 region: CASSLTGYTEAFF. CDR3 coding DNA: TGTGCCAGCAGTTTGACAGGGTACACTGAAGCTTTCTTT. Drawing the rest from reference TRBV11-2 and TRBJ1-1, the complete variable domain is EAGVAQSPRYKIIEKRQSVAFWCNPISGHATLYWYQQILGQGPKLLIQFQNNGVVDDSQLPKDRFSAERLKGVDSTLKIQPAKLEDSAVYLCASSLTGYTEAFFGQGTRLTVV.

V and J are TRBV28 and TRBJ2-5; no definite D call. The CDR3 runs to 15 residues. With 5 bases removed from V and 5 bases from J, the gap between germline ends came to 18 bases. Germline V gives CDR1 MDHEN, CDR2 SYDVKM. The CDR3 here is CASSHRAPQRETQYF. CDR3 DNA sequence: TGTGCCAGCAGTCACCGGGCCCCCCAGAGGGAGACCCAGTACTTC.

The V gene is TRBV6-5, the J gene TRBJ2-1; TRBD2 might be the D (6 bases). The CDR3 contains 13 residues. V dropped 10 bases and J dropped 8 bases, with 18 bases sitting between them. Looked up from germline, CDR1 is MNHEY and CDR2 is SVGAGI. The CDR3 loop is CAIRDSQRHEQFF. In DNA, the CDR3 is TGTGCCATCCGGGACTCGCAAAGGCATGAGCAGTTCTTC.

The chain uses TRBV10-3 and TRBJ2-7, with D perhaps TRBD2 (6 bases). Per germline, CDR1 ENHRY and CDR2 SYGVKD. V was clipped by 3 bases and J by 1 base, with 13 bases between them. CDR3 size: 15 residues. The CDR3 spells CAISDLAGTSYEQYF. In DNA, the CDR3 is TGTGCCATCAGTGACTTGGCGGGAACTTCCTACGAGCAGTACTTC.

V is TRBV7-6 and J is TRBJ1-1; D remains unclear. V lost 4 bases and J lost 1, with 19 bases in between. The CDR3 covers 17 residues. Germline assignment: CDR1 SGHVS and CDR2 FNYEAQ. CDR3 loop: CASSSLSRAGRNTEAFF. The CDR3 bases are TGTGCCAGCAGCTCCCTCTCGAGGGCAGGAAGGAACACTGAAGCTTTCTTT.

The sample holds one count of this clone. This chain links TRBV27 with TRBJ2-7, with a weak D call TRBD2 (5 bases). CDR1 and CDR2 from the germline V gene are MNHEY and SMNVEV (reference sequence). Between the trimmed V and J ends, which lost 6 bases and 0 bases, there was a span of 12 bases. CDR3 size: 14 residues. CDR3 amino acids: CASREAGLSYEQYF. CDR3 sequence (DNA): TGTGCCAGCAGGGAGGCGGGCCTCTCCTACGAGCAGTACTTC.

There are a few counts of this clone. V gene TRBV11-2 combines with J gene TRBJ2-7; D is ambiguous. The CDR3 sequence is 16 residues long. Trimming pared 2 bases from V and 6 bases from J, leaving 20 bases between. Germline loops: CDR1 SGHAT, CDR2 FQNNGV. DNA for the CDR3: TGTGCCAGCAGCTTACACCTTGTGAGTGTATATACCGAGCAGTACTTC. Its translation is CASSLHLVSVYTEQYF.

This chain links TRBV7-9 with TRBJ2-5; TRBD1 matches at 7 bases. Per the germline V gene, CDR1 is SEHNR and CDR2 is FQNEAQ (reference sequence). The CDR3 is made up of 15 amino acids. The junction had 13 bases not matched to a gene; V was cut back by 8 bases and J by 4 bases. The CDR3 region is CASRQGELPPETQYF. CDR3 in DNA: TGTGCCAGCCGACAGGGTGAACTTCCCCCAGAGACCCAGTACTTC.

This rearrangement joins TRBV27 to TRBJ1-4, with D possibly being TRBD1 (5 bases). Per germline, CDR1 MNHEY and CDR2 SMNVEV (reference sequence). The CDR3 consists of 12 residues. V lost 5 bases and J 11 bases, leaving 12 bases between the germline ends. This CDR3 reads CASSPSGGKLFF. CDR3 sequence (DNA): TGTGCCAGCAGTCCCTCCGGGGGGAAACTGTTTTTT.

The chain couples TRBV12-5 to TRBJ1-5; D not certain. With 3 bases removed from V and 9 bases from J, the gap between germline ends came to 12 bases. Germline values: CDR1 LGHNT, CDR2 FRNRAP. CDR3 length: 13 residues. The CDR3 DNA reads TGTGCTAGTGGTTTAGACCTTATGAGGCCCCAGCATTTT. Its protein product is CASGLDLMRPQHF.

A single count supports this clone. The rearrangement joins TRBV5-4 to TRBJ2-1; TRBD2 matches 10 bases. The CDR3 spans 15 residues. CDR1 and CDR2 from the germline V gene are SGHNT and YYREEE (reference sequence). V was clipped by 5 bases and J by 9 bases; unmatched bases: 11. CDR3 amino acids: CASSQSGRAYGEQFF. The CDR3 bases are TGTGCCAGCAGTCAGAGCGGGAGGGCCTATGGTGAGCAGTTCTTC.

V gene TRBV27 combines with J gene TRBJ1-1; TRBD1 matches 7 bases. After removal of 0 bases from V and 5 bases from J, the junction contained 6 bases not matched to a gene. This CDR3 is built from 15 residues. Per the germline V gene, CDR1 is MNHEY and CDR2 is SMNVEV (reference sequence). DNA for the CDR3: TGTGCCAGCAGTTTATCGTTCACAGGGGTGACTGAAGCTTTCTTT. Amino acids: CASSLSFTGVTEAFF.

The chain carries TRBV27 and TRBJ1-5, with D possibly matching TRBD1 (6 bases). Trimming took 6 bases from V and 6 from J, leaving 15 bases between them. CDR3 length: 14 amino acids. From germline, CDR1 is MNHEY and CDR2 SMNVEV (reference sequence). CDR3 residues: CASRKQGRGQPQHF. As DNA, the CDR3 is TGTGCCAGCAGAAAACAGGGAAGAGGTCAGCCCCAGCATTTT.

The chain joins TRBV2 to TRBJ2-1; the match to TRBD2 covers 14 bases. Germline lookup yields CDR1 SNHLY and CDR2 FYNNEI. V lost 7 bases and J lost 8; bases outside the gene matches: 10. CDR3 size: 16 residues. Here the CDR3 DNA reads TGTGCCAGCAACTACCCCGGGACTAGCGGGAGCCATGAGCAGTTCTTC. Translating it yields CASNYPGTSGSHEQFF.